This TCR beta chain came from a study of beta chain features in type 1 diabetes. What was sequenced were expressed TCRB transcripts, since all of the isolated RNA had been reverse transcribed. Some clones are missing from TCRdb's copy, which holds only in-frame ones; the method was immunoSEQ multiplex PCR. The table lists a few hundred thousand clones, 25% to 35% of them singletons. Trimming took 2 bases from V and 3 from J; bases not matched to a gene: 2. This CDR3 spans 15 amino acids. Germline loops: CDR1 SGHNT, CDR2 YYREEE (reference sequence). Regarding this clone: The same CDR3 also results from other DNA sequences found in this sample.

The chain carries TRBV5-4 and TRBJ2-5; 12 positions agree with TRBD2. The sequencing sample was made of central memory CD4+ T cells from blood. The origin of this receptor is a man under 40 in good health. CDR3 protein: CASSFRLAGEETQYF. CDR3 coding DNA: TGTGCCAGCAGCTTTCGACTAGCGGGAGAAGAGACCCAGTACTTC.